This entry is about one T cell receptor (beta chain). What it binds is unknown. CDR3 length: 13 residues. Trimming took 11 bases from V and 3 from J, leaving 14 bases between them. CDR1 is MNHEY, CDR2 SVGAGI, per germline. TCRdb passed the reads through MiXCR, listing each CDR3 protein once. The sample has about 310,000 distinct CDR3 sequences, roughly 25% seen once; the top ten hold 10% to 15%. The sample belongs to a study of T cell repertoires in cytomegalovirus infection. Study in general: The authors relied on CMV epitopes, both recently identified HLA-C-restricted and well-studied HLA-B-restricted. Matching HLA type and CMV infection were both indicated by public TCR beta signatures.

Study results and caveats: Cumulative public TCR beta family frequency identified carriers of CMV plus the relevant HLA. Dominating the ex vivo response were HLA-C-restricted CMV-specific TCR beta clonotypes.

The genes are TRBV6-5 and TRBJ1-5, with unresolved D. Source: cultured PBMCs, taken from culture after CMV antigen stimulation. The TCR originated in a human donor in good health (CMV status not recorded). Some clones in this sample may be carry-over from other donors' samples. For the CDR3, the DNA is TGTGCCGTCGCCCCAGGATTCAATCAGCCCCAGCATTTT. Its translation: CAVAPGFNQPQHF.